This entry describes one TCR beta chain. Its antigen is not known. Here immunoSEQ multiplex PCR was the method, and the copy in TCRdb shows in-frame clones only, minus some. Of 90,000 to 130,000 clones listed, nearly 90% are singletons. This sample was included in a study of Tregs in tolerant kidney transplant recipients. Study details: The nonmyeloablative bone marrow transplants came from related graft donors, with transient mixed chimerism.

The study, taken as a whole, reports: Some patients' samples used different primers over time, so nucleotide sequences weren't comparable.

Unstimulated Tregs (CD4+CD25+CD127-) and CD4+CD25- non-Tregs were sorted from PBMCs. V lost 4 bases, J lost 2 bases, and 4 bases stayed unmatched. In germline, CDR1 is SGHTA, CDR2 FQGNSA. This CDR3 is built from 14 residues. The receptor comes from a human donor who received a combined kidney and bone marrow transplant. The chain recombines TRBV7-2 with TRBJ2-7; 8 positions match TRBD1. Sequencing used CD4+ T cells from blood, obtained before the transplant. Here the CDR3 DNA reads TGTGCCAGCAGCTCCGGGACAGGCACCTACGAGCAGTACTTC. Translating it yields CASSSGTGTYEQYF.